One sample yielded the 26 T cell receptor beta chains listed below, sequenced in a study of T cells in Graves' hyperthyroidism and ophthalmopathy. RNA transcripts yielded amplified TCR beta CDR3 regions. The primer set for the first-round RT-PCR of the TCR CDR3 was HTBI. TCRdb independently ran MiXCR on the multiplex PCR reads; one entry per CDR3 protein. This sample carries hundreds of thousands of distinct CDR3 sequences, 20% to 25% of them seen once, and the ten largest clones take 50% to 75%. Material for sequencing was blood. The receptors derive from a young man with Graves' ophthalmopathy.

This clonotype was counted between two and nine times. Here the CDR3 reads CASSLPLGNTGELFF. CDR3 bases: TGTGCCAGCAGCTTACCTTTAGGGAACACCGGGGAGCTGTTTTTT. The chain links TRBV11-2 to TRBJ2-2; D gene ambiguous. Per germline, CDR1 SGHAT and CDR2 FQNNGV. The ends were cut back, 2 bases at V and 1 base at J, with 8 bases in the middle. CDR3 size: 15 residues. Full variable domain (outside the CDR3, taken from reference TRBV11-2 and TRBJ2-2): EAGVAQSPRYKIIEKRQSVAFWCNPISGHATLYWYQQILGQGPKLLIQFQNNGVVDDSQLPKDRFSAERLKGVDSTLKIQPAKLEDSAVYLCASSLPLGNTGELFFGEGSRLTVL.

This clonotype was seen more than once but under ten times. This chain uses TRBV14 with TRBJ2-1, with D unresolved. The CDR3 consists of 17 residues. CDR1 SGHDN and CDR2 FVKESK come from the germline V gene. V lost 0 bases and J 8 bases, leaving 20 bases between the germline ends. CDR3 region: CASSQEIGIGVWDEQFF. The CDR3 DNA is TGTGCCAGCAGCCAAGAGATAGGCATTGGGGTATGGGATGAGCAGTTCTTC.

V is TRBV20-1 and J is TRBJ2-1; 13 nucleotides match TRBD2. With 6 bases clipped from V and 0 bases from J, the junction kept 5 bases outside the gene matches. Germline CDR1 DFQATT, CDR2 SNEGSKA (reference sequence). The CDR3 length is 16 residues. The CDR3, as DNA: TGCAGTGCGGCGGGACTAGCGGGAAGCTCCTACAATGAGCAGTTCTTC. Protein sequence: CSAAGLAGSSYNEQFF.

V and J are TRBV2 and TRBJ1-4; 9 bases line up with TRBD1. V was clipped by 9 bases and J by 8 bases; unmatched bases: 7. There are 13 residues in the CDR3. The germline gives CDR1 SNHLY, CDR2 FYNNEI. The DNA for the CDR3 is TGTGCCAGACGGGACAGGGCGGGCGAAAAACTGTTTTTT. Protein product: CARRDRAGEKLFF.

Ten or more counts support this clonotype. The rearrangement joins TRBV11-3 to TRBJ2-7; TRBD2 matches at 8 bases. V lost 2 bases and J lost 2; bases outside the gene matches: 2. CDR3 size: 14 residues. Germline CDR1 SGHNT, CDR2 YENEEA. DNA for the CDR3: TGTGCCAGCAGCTTATTAGCGGGAACCTACGAGCAGTACTTC. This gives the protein CASSLLAGTYEQYF.

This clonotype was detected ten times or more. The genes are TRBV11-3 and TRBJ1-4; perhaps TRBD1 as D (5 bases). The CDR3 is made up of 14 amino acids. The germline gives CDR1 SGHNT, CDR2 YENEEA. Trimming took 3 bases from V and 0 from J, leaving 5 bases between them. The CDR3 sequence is CASSLGATNEKLFF. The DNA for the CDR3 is TGTGCCAGCAGCTTGGGGGCAACTAATGAAAAACTGTTTTTT.

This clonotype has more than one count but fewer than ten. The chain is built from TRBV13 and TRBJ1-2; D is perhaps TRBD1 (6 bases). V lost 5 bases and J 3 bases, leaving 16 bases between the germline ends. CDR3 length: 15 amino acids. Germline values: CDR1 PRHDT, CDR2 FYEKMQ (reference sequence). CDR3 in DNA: TGTGCCAGCAGCACCCCACCGGGGGCAGACTATGGCTACACCTTC. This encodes CASSTPPGADYGYTF.

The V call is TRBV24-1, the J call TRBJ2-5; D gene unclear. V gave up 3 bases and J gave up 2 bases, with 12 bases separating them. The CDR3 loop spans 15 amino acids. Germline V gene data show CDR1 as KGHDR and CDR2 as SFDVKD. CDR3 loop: CATSDVRTGQETQYF. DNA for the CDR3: TGTGCCACCAGTGATGTACGGACCGGACAAGAGACCCAGTACTTC.

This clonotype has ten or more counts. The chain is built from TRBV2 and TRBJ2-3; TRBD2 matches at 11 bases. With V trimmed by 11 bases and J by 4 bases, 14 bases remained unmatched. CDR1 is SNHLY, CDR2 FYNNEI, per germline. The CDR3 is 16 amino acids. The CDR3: CARGGLAAAGADTQYF. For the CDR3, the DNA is TGTGCCCGGGGGGGACTAGCGGCAGCAGGTGCAGATACGCAGTATTTT.

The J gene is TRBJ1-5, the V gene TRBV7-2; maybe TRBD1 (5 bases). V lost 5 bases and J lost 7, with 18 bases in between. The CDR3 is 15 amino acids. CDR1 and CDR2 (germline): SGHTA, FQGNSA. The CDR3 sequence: CASSPLGGAGQPQHF. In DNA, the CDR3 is TGTGCCAGCAGCCCCCTAGGTGGGGCAGGACAGCCCCAGCATTTT.

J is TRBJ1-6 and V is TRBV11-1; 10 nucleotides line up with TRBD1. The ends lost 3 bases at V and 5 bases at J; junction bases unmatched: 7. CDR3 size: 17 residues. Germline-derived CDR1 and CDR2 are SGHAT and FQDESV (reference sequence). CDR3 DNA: TGTGCCAGCAGCTTGACAGGGGGCGCGATTAATAATTCACCCCTCCACTTT. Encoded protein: CASSLTGGAINNSPLHF.

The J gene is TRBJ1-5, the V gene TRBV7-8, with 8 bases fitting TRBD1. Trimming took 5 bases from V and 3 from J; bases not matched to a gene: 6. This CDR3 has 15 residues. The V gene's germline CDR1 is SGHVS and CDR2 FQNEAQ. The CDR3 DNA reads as TGTGCCAGCAGCCCCCAGGGGGCGGTCAATCAGCCCCAGCATTTT. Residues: CASSPQGAVNQPQHF.

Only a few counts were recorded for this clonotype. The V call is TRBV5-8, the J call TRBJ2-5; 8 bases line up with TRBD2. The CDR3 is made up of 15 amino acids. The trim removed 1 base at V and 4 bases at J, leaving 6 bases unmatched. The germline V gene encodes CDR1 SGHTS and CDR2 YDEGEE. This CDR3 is CASSLSGRGGETQYF. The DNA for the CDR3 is TGTGCCAGCAGCTTGTCGGGTCGGGGGGGAGAGACCCAGTACTTC.

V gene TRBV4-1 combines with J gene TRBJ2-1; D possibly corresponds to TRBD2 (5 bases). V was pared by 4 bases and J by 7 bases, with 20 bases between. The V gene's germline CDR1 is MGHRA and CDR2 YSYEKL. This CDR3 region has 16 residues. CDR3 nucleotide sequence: TGCGCCAGCAGCCCACTCGGGTTAGGAGGCAAGAATGAGCAGTTCTTC. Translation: CASSPLGLGGKNEQFF.

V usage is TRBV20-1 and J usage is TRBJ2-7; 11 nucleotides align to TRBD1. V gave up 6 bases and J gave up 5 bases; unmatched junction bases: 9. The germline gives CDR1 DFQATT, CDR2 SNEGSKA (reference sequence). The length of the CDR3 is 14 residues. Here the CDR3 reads CSARGDRGSHEQYF. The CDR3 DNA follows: TGCAGTGCCCGGGGGGACAGGGGGTCCCACGAGCAGTACTTC.

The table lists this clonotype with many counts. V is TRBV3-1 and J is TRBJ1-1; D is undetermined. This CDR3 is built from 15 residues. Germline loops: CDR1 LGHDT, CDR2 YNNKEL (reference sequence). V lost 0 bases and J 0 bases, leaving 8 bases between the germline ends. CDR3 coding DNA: TGTGCCAGCAGCCAAGATAGGGCCTTGAACACTGAAGCTTTCTTT. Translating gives CASSQDRALNTEAFF.

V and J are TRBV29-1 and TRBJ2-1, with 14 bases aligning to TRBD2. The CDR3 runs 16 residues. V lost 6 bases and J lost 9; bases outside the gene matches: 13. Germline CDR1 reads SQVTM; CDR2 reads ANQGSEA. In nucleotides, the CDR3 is TGCAGCGTAAACCGACTAGCGGGAGGGCCTAGCGGTGAGCAGTTCTTC. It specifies CSVNRLAGGPSGEQFF.

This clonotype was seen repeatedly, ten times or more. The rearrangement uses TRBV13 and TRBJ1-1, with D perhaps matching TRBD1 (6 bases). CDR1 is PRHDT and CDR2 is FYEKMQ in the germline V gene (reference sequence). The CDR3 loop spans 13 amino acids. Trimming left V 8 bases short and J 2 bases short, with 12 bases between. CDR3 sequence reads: CASSGVTNTEAFF. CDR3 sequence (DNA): TGTGCCAGCTCAGGGGTCACAAACACTGAAGCTTTCTTT. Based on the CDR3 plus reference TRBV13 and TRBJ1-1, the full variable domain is AAGVIQSPRHLIKEKRETATLKCYPIPRHDTVYWYQQGPGQDPQFLISFYEKMQSDKGSIPDRFSAQQFSDYHSELNMSSLELGDSALYFCASSGVTNTEAFFGQGTRLTVV.

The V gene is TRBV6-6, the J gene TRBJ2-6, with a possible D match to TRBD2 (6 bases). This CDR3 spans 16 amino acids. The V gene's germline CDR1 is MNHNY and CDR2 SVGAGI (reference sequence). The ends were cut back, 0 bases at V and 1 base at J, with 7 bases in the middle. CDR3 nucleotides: TGTGCCAGCAGTTACTCTGGGAGGTCTGGGGCCAACGTCCTGACTTTC. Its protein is CASSYSGRSGANVLTF.

The CDR3 sequence: CASSQDPGTSGMGDEQFF. DNA for the CDR3: TGTGCCAGCAGCCAAGATCCAGGGACTAGCGGGATGGGCGATGAGCAGTTCTTC. The chain employs TRBV11-1 and TRBJ2-1; 13 bases line up with TRBD2. V gave up 5 bases and J gave up 8 bases; unmatched junction bases: 15. Germline CDR1 reads SGHAT; CDR2 reads FQDESV (reference sequence). The length of the CDR3 is 18 residues.

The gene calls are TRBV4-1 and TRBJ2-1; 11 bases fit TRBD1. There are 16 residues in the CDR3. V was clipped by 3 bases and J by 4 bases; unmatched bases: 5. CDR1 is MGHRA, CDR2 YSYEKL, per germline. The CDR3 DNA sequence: TGCGCCAGCAGCCACACGGGGACAGGGGGGTACAATGAGCAGTTCTTC. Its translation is CASSHTGTGGYNEQFF.

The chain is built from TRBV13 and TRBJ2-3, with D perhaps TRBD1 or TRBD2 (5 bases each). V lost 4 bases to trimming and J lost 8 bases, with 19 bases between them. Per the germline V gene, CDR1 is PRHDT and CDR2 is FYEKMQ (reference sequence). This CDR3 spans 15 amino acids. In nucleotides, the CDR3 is TGTGCCAGCAGCTCTCGGGGCCCCTCATCGGGTACGCAGTATTTT. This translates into CASSSRGPSSGTQYF. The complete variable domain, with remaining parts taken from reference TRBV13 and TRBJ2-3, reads AAGVIQSPRHLIKEKRETATLKCYPIPRHDTVYWYQQGPGQDPQFLISFYEKMQSDKGSIPDRFSAQQFSDYHSELNMSSLELGDSALYFCASSSRGPSSGTQYFGPGTRLTVL.

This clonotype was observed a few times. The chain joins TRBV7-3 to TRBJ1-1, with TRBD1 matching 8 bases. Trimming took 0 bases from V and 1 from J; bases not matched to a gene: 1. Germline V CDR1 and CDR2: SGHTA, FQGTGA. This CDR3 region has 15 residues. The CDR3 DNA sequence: TGTGCCAGCAGCTTAACGGGACAGGCGAACACTGAAGCTTTCTTT. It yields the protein CASSLTGQANTEAFF. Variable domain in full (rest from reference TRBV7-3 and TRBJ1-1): GAGVSQTPSNKVTEKGKYVELRCDPISGHTALYWYRQSLGQGPEFLIYFQGTGAADDSGLPNDRFFAVRPEGSVSTLKIQRTERGDSAVYLCASSLTGQANTEAFFGQGTRLTVV.

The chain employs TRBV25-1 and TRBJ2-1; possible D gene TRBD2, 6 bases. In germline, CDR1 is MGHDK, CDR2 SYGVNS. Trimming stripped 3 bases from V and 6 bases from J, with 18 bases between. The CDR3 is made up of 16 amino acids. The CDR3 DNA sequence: TGTGCCAGCAGTGATCTGGGGGACTGGAAAGGCAATGAGCAGTTCTTC. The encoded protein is CASSDLGDWKGNEQFF. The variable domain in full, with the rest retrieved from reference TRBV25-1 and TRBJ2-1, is EADIYQTPRYLVIGTGKKITLECSQTMGHDKMYWYQQDPGMELHLIHYSYGVNSTEKGDLSSESTVSRIRTEHFPLTLESARPSHTSQYLCASSDLGDWKGNEQFFGPGTRLTVL.

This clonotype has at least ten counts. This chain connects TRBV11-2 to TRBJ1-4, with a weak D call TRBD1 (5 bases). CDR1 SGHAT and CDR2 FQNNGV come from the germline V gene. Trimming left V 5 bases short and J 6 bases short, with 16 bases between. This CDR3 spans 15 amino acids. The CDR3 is CASSGAGGSYEKLFF. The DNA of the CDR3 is TGTGCCAGCAGCGGCGCGGGGGGATCGTATGAAAAACTGTTTTTT. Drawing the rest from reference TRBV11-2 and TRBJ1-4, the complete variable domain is EAGVAQSPRYKIIEKRQSVAFWCNPISGHATLYWYQQILGQGPKLLIQFQNNGVVDDSQLPKDRFSAERLKGVDSTLKIQPAKLEDSAVYLCASSGAGGSYEKLFFGSGTQLSVL.

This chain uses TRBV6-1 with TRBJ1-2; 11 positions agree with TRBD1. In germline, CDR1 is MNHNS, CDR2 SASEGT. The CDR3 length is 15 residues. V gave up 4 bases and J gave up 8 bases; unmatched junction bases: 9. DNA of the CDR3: TGTGCCAGCAGTGTGCCCGGACAGGGGGCGGGGGGCTACACCTTC. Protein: CASSVPGQGAGGYTF.